This T cell receptor (beta chain) originates from a study of identical twins. TCRdb ran MiXCR on the 5' RACE reads and lists one entry per CDR3 protein. Counted here are 420,000 or so distinct CDR3 sequences, under 20% occurring once; the ten biggest clones make up around 12%. The clonotype originates from a man aged 50-59 years in good health. The sample taken for sequencing was naive T cells sorted from blood.

In DNA, the CDR3 is TGTGCCAGCAGCCAAGTGGAGGGCTTGTATGGCTACACCTTC. Residues: CASSQVEGLYGYTF. V usage is TRBV4-2 and J usage is TRBJ1-2; D remains ambiguous. Trimming removed 1 base at V and 5 bases at J, with 11 bases between. The CDR3 totals 14 residues. Germline V lookup: CDR1 LGHNA, CDR2 YNFKEQ.